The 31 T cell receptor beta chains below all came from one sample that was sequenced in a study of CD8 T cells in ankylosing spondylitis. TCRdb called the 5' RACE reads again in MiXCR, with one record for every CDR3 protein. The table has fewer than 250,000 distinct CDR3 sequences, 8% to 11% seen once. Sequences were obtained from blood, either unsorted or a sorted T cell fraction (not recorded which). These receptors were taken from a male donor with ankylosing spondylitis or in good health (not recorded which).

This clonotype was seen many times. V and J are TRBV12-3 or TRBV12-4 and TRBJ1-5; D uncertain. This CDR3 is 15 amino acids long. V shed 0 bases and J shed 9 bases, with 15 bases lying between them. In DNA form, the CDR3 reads TGTGCCAGCAGTTTAGCAGGCGGGGATTATCGGCCCCAGCATTTT. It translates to CASSLAGGDYRPQHF.

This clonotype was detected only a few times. As DNA, the CDR3 is TGTGCCAGCAGCTTAGCGGGATCTACACCCCTCCACTTT. The encoded protein is CASSLAGSTPLHF. The chain has TRBV11-3 and TRBJ1-6, with D unclear. CDR1 and CDR2 (germline): SGHNT, YENEEA. Between the trimmed V and J ends, which lost 1 base and 11 bases, there was a span of 9 bases. The CDR3 loop spans 13 amino acids.

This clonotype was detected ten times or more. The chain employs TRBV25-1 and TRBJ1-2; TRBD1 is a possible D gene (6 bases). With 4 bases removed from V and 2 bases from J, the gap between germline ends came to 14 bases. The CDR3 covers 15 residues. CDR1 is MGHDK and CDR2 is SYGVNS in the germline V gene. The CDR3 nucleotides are TGTGCCAGCAGTGTTTCGGGGGCCGGAAACTATGGCTACACCTTC. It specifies CASSVSGAGNYGYTF.

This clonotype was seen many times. The CDR3 DNA sequence: TGTGCCACCAGTGACCGCGGCGAGCGGGAGGGGGCAGATACGCAGTATTTT. Translated: CATSDRGEREGADTQYF. The V gene is TRBV24-1, the J gene TRBJ2-3; 10 nucleotides align to TRBD2. The trim removed 4 bases at V and 4 bases at J, leaving 10 bases unmatched. The CDR3 runs 17 residues. Germline CDR1 KGHDR, CDR2 SFDVKD.

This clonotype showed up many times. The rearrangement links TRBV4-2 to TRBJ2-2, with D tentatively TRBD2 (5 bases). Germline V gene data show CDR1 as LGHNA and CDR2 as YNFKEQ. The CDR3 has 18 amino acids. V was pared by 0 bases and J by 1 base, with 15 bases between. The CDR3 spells CASSQETGSGRNTGELFF. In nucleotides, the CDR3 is TGTGCCAGCAGCCAAGAAACTGGGAGCGGCCGGAACACCGGGGAGCTGTTTTTT.

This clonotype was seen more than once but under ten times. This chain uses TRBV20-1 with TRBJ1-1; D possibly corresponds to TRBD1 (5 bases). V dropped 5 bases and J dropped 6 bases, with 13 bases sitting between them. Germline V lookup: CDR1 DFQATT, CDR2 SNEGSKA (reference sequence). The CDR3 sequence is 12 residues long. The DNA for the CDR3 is TGCAGTGCTCCGGGGCTCTGGGCTGAAGCTTTCTTT. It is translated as CSAPGLWAEAFF.

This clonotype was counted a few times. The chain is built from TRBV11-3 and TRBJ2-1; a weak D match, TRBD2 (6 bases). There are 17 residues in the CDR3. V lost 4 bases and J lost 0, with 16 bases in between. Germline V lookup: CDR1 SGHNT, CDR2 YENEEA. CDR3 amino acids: CASSSARAGPSYNEQFF. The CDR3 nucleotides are TGTGCCAGCAGCTCCGCGAGGGCGGGGCCCTCCTACAATGAGCAGTTCTTC.

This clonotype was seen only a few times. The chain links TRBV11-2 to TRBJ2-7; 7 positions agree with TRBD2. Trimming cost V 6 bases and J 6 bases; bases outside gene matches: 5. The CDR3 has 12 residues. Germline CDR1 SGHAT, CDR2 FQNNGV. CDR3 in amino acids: CASRSAGVEQYF. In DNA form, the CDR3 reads TGTGCCAGCAGGTCCGCGGGGGTCGAGCAGTACTTC.

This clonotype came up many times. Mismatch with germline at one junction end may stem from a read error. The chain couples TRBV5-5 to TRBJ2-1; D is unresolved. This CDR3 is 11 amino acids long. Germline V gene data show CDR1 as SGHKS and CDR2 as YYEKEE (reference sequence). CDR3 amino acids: CASSFSNYNLF. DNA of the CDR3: TGTGCCAGCAGCTTTTCCAACTACAATCTCTTC. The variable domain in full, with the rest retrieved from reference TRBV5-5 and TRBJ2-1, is DAGVTQSPTHLIKTRGQQVTLRCSPISGHKSVSWYQQVLGQGPQFIFQYYEKEERGRGNFPDRFSARQFPNYSSELNVNALLLGDSALYLCASSFSNYNLFGPGTRLTVL.

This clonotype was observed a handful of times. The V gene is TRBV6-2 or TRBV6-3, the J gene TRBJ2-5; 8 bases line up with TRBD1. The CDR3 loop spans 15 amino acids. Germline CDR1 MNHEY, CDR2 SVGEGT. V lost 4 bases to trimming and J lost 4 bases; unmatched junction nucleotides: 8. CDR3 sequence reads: CASSSPPGQVETQYF. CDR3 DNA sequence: TGTGCCAGCAGTTCACCCCCGGGACAGGTAGAGACCCAGTACTTC.

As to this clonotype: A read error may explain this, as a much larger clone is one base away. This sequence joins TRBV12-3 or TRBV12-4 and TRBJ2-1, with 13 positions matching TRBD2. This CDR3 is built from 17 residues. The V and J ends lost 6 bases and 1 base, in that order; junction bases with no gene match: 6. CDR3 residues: CASRGLAGSGSYNEQFF. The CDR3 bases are TGTGCCAGCAGGGGACTAGCGGGAAGTGGGTCCTACAATGAGCAGTTCTTC.

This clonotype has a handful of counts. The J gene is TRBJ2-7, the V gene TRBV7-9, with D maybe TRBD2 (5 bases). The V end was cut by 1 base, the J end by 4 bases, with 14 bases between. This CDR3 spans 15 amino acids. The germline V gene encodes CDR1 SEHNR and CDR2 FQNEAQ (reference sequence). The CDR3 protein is CASSLVLGAFYEQYF. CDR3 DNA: TGTGCCAGCAGCTTAGTACTGGGAGCCTTTTACGAGCAGTACTTC.

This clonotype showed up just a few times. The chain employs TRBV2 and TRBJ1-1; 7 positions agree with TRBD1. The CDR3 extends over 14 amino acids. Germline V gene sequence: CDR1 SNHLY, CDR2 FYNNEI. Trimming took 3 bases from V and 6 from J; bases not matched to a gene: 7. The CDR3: CASSELTGDAEAFF. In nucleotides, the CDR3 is TGTGCCAGCAGTGAGTTAACAGGGGACGCTGAAGCTTTCTTT.

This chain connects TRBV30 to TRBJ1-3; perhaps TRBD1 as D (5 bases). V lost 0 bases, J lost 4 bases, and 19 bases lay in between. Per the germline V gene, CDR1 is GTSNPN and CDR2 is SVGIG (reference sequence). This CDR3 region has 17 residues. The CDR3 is CAWSVSGPSPIGNTIYF. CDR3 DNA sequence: TGTGCCTGGAGTGTGTCGGGACCGAGTCCGATCGGAAACACCATATATTTT.

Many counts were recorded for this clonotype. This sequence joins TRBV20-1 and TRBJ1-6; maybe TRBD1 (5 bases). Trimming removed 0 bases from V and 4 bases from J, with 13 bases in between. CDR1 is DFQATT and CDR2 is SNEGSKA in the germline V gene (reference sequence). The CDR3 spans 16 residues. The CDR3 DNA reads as TGCAGTGCTAGAGATGGGACGGCACCGTATAATTCACCCCTCCACTTT. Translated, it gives CSARDGTAPYNSPLHF.

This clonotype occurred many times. This CDR3 is CSARAAGTSITGELFF. The DNA for the CDR3 is TGCAGTGCTAGAGCCGCCGGGACTAGTATCACCGGGGAGCTGTTTTTT. J is TRBJ2-2 and V is TRBV20-1; TRBD2 agrees at 8 bases. Germline values: CDR1 DFQATT, CDR2 SNEGSKA (reference sequence). The CDR3 loop spans 16 amino acids. Losses at the gene ends were 1 base for V and 4 bases for J; bases not matched to a gene: 8.

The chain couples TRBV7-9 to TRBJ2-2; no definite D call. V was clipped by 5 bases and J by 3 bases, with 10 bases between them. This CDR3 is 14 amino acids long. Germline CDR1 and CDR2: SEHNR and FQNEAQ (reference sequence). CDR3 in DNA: TGTGCCAGCAGCGTAACGGCGGACACCGGGGAGCTGTTTTTT. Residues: CASSVTADTGELFF.

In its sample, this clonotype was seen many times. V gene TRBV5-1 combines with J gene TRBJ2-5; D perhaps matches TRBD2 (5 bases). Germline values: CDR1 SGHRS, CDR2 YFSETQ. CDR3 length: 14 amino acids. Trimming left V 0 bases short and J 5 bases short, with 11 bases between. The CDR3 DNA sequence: TGCGCCAGCAGCTTGGCCGGGGAGAAGGAGACCCAGTACTTC. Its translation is CASSLAGEKETQYF.

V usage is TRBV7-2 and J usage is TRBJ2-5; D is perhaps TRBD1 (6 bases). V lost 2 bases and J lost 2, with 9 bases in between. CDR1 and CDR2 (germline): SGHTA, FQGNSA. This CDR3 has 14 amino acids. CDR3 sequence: CASSLRTVQETQYF. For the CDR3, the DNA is TGTGCCAGCAGCTTAAGGACAGTACAAGAGACCCAGTACTTC.

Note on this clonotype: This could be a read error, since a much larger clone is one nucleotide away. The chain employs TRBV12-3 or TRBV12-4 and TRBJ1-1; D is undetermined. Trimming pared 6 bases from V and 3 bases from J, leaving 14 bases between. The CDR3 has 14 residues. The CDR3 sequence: CASSLPFMYTEAFF. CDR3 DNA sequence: TGTGCCAGCAGCCTCCCGTTCATGTACACTGAAGCTTTCTTT.

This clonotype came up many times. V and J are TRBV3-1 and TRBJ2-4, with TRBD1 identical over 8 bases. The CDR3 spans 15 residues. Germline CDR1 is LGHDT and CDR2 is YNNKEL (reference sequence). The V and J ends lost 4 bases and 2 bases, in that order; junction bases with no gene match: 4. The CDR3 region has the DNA TGTGCCAGCAGCCCGCGGGACAGGCCCAAAAACATTCAGTACTTC. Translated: CASSPRDRPKNIQYF.

The CDR3 nucleotides read TGTGCCAGCAGTTTAGAGGAAGGATACGAGCAGTACTTC. Its protein product is CASSLEEGYEQYF. The chain employs TRBV12-3 or TRBV12-4 and TRBJ2-7; D uncertain. The CDR3 has 13 residues. Deletions cut 1 base from V and 4 bases from J, with 8 bases between.

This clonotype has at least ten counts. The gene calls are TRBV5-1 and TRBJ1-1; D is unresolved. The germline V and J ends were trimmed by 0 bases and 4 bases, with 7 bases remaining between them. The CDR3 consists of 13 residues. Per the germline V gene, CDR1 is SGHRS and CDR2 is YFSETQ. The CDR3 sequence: CASSLVGSTEAFF. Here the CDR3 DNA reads TGCGCCAGCAGCTTGGTAGGGTCCACTGAAGCTTTCTTT.

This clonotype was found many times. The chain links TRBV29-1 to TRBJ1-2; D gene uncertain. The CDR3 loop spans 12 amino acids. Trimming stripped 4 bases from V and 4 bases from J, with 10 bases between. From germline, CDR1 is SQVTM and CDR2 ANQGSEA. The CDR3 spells CSVARAGYGYTF. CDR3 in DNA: TGCAGCGTTGCAAGGGCGGGCTATGGCTACACCTTC.

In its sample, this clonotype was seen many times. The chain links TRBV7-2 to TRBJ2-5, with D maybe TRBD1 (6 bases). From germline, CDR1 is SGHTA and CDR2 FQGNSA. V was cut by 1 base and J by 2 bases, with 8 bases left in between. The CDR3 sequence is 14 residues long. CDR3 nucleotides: TGTGCCAGCAGCTTAGACAGGGAACAAGAGACCCAGTACTTC. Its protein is CASSLDREQETQYF. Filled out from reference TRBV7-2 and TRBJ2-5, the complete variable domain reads GAGVSQSPSNKVTEKGKDVELRCDPISGHTALYWYRQSLGQGLEFLIYFQGNSAPDKSGLPSDRFSAERTGGSVSTLTIQRTQQEDSAVYLCASSLDREQETQYFGPGTRLLVL.

CDR3 DNA: TGTGCCAGCAGCTTTAGCGGGGGGCCTGAGACCCAGTACTTC. Amino acid sequence: CASSFSGGPETQYF. The chain uses TRBV7-2 and TRBJ2-5; 10 nucleotides line up with TRBD2. There are 14 residues in the CDR3. V was pared by 3 bases and J by 5 bases, with 3 bases of the junction left unmatched. The germline CDR1 and CDR2 sequences are SGHTA and FQGNSA.

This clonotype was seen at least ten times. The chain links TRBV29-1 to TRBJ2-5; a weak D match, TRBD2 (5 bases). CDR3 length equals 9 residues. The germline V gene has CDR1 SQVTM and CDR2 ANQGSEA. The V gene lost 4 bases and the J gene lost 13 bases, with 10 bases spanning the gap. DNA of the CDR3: TGCAGCGTTGGTCATGGAGGGTACTTC. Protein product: CSVGHGGYF.

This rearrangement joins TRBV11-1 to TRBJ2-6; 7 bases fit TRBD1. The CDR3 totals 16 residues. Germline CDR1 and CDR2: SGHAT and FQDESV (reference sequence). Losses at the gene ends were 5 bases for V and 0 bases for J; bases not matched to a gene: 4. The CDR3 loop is CASSQDRSSGANVLTF. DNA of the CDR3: TGTGCCAGCAGCCAGGACAGGAGCTCTGGGGCCAACGTCCTGACTTTC.

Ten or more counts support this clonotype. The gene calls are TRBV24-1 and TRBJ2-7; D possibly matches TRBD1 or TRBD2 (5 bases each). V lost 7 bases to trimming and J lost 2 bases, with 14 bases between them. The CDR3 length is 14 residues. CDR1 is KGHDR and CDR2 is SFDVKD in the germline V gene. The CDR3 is CATSSRDRPYEQYF. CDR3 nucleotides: TGTGCCACCAGCTCCCGGGACCGACCCTACGAGCAGTACTTC.

The CDR3: CASSLGPSLEQYF. The CDR3 DNA reads as TGTGCCAGCAGCTTGGGCCCGTCTTTAGAGCAGTACTTC. The rearrangement joins TRBV7-9 to TRBJ2-7; D not certain. The V gene lost 3 bases and the J gene lost 7 bases, with 13 bases spanning the gap. The CDR3 contains 13 residues. CDR1 and CDR2 (germline): SEHNR, FQNEAQ (reference sequence).

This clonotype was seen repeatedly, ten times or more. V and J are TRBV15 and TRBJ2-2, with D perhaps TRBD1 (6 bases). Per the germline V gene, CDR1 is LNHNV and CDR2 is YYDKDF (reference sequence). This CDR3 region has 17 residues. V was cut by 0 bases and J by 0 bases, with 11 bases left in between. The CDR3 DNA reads TGTGCCACCAGCAGAGAAACAGGGCTATCGAACACCGGGGAGCTGTTTTTT. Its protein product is CATSRETGLSNTGELFF.